This TCR beta chain was sequenced during a study of shared clonotypes between healthy human individuals. The assay was immunoSEQ multiplex PCR, and TCRdb's table has in-frame clones only and misses some. Here the sample spans around 2,000,000 clones, about 95% being singletons. A remark on this clone: What it binds is not known.

General study findings and limits: It was the non-shared clonotypes that had lower generation probabilities than clonotypes shared by all four donors.

Terminally differentiated effector memory CD45RA+ cells were excluded from the naive CD8 cells, which were CD45RO-negative and positively selected for CCR7. This CDR3 is 13 amino acids long. Germline V gene lookup returns CDR1 MDHEN and CDR2 SYDVKM. Trimming left V 5 bases short and J 0 bases short, with 8 bases between. Source material: naive CD8+ T cells sorted from blood. The rearrangement joins TRBV28 to TRBJ2-7; D gene ambiguous. This receptor was obtained from a man between 18 and 35 years old in good health. CDR3 nucleotide sequence: TGTGCCAGCAGTCTCCACGTCTCCTACGAGCAGTACTTC. Amino acids: CASSLHVSYEQYF. Complete variable domain (other parts from reference TRBV28 and TRBJ2-7): DVKVTQSSRYLVKRTGEKVFLECVQDMDHENMFWYRQDPGLGLRLIYFSYDVKMKEKGDIPEGYSVSREKKERFSLILESASTNQTSMYLCASSLHVSYEQYFGPGTRLTVT.